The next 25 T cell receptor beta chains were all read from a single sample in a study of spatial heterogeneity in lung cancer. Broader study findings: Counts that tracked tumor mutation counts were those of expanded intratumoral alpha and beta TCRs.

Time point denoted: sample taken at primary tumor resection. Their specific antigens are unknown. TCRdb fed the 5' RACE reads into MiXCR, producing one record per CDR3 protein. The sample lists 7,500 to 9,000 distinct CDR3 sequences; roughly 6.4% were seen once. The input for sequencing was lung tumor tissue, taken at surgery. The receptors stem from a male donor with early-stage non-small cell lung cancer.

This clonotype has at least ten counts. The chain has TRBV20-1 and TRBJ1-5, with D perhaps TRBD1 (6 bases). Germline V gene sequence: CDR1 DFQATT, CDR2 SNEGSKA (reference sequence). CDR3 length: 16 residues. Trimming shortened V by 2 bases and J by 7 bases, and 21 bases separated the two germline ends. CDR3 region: CSARPSGGPSDQPQHF. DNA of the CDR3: TGCAGTGCTAGACCCTCGGGGGGGCCCTCAGACCAGCCCCAGCATTTT.

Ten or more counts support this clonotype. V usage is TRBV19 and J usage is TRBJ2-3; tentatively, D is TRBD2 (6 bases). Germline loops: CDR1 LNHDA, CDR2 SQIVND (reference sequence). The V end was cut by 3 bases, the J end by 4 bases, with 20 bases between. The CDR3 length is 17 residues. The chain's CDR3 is CASSMEGLGVAADTQYF. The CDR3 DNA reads TGTGCCAGTAGTATGGAGGGATTGGGGGTTGCTGCAGATACGCAGTATTTT. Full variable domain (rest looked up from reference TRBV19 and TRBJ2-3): DGGITQSPKYLFRKEGQNVTLSCEQNLNHDAMYWYRQDPGQGLRLIYYSQIVNDFQKGDIAEGYSVSREKKESFPLTVTSAQKNPTAFYLCASSMEGLGVAADTQYFGPGTRLTVL.

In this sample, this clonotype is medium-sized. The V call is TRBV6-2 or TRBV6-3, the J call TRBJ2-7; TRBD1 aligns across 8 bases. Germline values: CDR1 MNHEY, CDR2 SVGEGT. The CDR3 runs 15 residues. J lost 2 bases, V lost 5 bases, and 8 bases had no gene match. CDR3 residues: CASSHPGQAPYEQYF. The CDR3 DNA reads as TGTGCCAGCAGTCACCCGGGACAGGCCCCCTACGAGCAGTACTTC.

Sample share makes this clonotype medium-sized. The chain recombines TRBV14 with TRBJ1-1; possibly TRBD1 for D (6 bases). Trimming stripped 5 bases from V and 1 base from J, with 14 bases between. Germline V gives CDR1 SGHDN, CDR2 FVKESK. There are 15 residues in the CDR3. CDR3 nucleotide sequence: TGTGCCAGCAGCACGACGCCGGGACAGAACACTGAAGCTTTCTTT. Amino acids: CASSTTPGQNTEAFF.

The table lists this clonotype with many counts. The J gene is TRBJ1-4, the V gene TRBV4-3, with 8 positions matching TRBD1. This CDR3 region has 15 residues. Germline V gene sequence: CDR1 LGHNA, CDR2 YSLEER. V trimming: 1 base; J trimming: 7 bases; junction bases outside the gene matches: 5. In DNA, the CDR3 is TGCGCCAGCAGCCAAGGCGGCAGGGGGCGTGAAAAACTGTTTTTT. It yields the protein CASSQGGRGREKLFF.

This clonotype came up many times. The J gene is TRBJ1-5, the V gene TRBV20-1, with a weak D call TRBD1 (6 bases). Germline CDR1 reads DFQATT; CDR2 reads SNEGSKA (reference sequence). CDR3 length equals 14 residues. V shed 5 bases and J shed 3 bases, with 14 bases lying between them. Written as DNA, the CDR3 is TGCAGTGCTGCCGGGACAAGGGACAATCAGCCCCAGCATTTT. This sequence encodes CSAAGTRDNQPQHF.

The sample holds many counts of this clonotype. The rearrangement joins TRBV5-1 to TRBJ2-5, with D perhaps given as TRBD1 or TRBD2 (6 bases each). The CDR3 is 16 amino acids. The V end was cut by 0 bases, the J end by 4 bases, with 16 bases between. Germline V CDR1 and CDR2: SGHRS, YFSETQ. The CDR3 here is CASSLAGSPGAETQYF. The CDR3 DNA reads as TGCGCCAGCAGCTTGGCCGGGTCTCCGGGGGCAGAGACCCAGTACTTC.

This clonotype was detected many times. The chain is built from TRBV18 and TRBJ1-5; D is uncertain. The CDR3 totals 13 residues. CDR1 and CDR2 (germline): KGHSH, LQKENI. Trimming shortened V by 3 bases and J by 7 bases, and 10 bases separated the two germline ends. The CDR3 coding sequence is TGTGCCAGCTCACCCGACATAAAACAGCCCCAGCATTTT. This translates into CASSPDIKQPQHF.

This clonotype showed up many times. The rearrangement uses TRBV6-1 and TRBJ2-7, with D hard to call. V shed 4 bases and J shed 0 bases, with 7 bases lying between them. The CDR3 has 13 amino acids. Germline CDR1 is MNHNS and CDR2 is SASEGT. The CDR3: CASSAVGSYEQYF. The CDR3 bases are TGTGCCAGCAGTGCTGTGGGCTCCTACGAGCAGTACTTC.

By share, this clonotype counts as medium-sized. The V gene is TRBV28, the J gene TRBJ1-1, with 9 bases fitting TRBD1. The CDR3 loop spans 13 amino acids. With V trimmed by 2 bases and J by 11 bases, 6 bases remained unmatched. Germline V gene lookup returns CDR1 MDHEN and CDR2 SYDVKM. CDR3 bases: TGTGCCAGCAGTTTACTCCGGACAGGGGAGGCTTTCTTT. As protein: CASSLLRTGEAFF.

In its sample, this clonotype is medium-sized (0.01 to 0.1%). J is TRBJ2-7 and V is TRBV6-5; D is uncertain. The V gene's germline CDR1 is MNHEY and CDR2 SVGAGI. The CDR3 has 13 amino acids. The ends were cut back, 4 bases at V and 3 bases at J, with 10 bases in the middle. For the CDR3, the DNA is TGTGCCAGCAGTTTGCAACTGGGCTACGAGCAGTACTTC. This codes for CASSLQLGYEQYF.

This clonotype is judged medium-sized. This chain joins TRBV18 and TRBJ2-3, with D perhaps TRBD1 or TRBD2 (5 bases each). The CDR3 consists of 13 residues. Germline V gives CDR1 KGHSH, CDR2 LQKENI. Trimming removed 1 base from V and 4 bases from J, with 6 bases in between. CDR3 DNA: TGTGCCAGCTCACCACGGGGGTCAGATACGCAGTATTTT. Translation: CASSPRGSDTQYF.

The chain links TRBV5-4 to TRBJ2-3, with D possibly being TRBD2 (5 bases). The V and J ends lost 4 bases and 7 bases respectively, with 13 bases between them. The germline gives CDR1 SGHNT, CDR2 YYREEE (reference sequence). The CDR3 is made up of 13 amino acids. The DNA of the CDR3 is TGTGCCAGCAGCCTTGAGGGATCCCATACGCAGTATTTT. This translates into CASSLEGSHTQYF.

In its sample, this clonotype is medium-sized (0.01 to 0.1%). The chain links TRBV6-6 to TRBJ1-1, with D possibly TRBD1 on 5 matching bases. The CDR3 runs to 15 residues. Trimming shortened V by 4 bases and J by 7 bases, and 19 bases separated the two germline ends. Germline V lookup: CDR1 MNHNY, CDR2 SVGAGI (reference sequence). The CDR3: CASSSMTQGTDEAFF. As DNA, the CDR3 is TGTGCCAGCAGTTCCATGACGCAGGGAACGGATGAAGCTTTCTTT.

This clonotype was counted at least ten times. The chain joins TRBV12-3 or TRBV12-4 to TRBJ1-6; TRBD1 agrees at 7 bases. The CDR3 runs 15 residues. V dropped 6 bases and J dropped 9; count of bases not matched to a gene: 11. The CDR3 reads CASSLLQGERSPLHF. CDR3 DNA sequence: TGTGCCAGCAGCTTACTTCAGGGGGAGCGTTCACCCCTCCACTTT.

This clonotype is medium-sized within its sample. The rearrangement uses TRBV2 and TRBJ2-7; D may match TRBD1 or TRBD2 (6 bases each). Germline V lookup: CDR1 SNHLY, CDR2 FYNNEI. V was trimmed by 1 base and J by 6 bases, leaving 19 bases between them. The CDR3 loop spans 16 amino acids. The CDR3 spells CASSEGDTDWGAEQYF. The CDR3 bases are TGTGCCAGCAGTGAAGGGGACACGGACTGGGGGGCCGAGCAGTACTTC.

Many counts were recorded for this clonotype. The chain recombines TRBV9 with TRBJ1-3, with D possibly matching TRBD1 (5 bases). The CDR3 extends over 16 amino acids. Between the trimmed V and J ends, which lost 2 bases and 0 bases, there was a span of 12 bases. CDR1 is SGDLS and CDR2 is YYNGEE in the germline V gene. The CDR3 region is CASSVSDSDSGNTIYF. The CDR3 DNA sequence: TGTGCCAGCAGCGTGTCTGACAGTGACTCTGGAAACACCATATATTTT.

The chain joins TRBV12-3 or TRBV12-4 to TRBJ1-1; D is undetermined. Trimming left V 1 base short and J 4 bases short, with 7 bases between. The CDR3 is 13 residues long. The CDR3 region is CASSLDGRTEAFF. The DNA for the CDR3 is TGTGCCAGCAGTTTAGACGGGCGCACTGAAGCTTTCTTT.

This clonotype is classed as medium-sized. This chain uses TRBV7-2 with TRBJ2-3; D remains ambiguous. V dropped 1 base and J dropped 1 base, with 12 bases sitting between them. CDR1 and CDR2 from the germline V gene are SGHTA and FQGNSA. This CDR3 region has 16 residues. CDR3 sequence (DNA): TGTGCCAGCAGCTTAGATCGACTGTCAGGCACAGATACGCAGTATTTT. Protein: CASSLDRLSGTDTQYF.

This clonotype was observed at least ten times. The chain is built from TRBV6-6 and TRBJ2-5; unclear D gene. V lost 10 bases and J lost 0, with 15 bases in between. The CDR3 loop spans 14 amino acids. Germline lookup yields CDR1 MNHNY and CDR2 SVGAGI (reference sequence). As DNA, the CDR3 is TGTGCCACCGCCAACCAGGTTCACCAAGAGACCCAGTACTTC. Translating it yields CATANQVHQETQYF.

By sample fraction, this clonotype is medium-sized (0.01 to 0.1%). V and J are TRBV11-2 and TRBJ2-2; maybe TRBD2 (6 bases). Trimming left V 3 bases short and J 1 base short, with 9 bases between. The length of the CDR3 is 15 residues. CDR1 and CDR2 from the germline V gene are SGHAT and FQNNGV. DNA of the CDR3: TGTGCCAGCAGCTTTGGGGACTTGAACACCGGGGAGCTGTTTTTT. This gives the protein CASSFGDLNTGELFF. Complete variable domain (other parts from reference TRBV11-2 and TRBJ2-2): EAGVAQSPRYKIIEKRQSVAFWCNPISGHATLYWYQQILGQGPKLLIQFQNNGVVDDSQLPKDRFSAERLKGVDSTLKIQPAKLEDSAVYLCASSFGDLNTGELFFGEGSRLTVL.

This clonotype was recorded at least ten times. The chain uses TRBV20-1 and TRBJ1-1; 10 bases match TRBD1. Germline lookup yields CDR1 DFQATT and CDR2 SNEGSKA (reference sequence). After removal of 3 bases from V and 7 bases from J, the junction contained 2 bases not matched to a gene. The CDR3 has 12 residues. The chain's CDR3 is CSARGQGSEAFF. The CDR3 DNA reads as TGCAGTGCTAGGGGACAGGGGAGTGAAGCTTTCTTT.

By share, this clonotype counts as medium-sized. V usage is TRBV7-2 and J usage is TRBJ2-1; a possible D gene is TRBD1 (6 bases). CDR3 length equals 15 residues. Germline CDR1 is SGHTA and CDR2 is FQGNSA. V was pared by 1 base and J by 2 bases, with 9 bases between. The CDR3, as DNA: TGTGCCAGCAGCTTAGAAACAGGGACCTACAATGAGCAGTTCTTC. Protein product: CASSLETGTYNEQFF.

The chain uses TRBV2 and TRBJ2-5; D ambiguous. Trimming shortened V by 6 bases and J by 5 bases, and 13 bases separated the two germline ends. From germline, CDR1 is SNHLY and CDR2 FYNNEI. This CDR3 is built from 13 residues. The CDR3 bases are TGTGCCAGCAGGGCGATAACCTGGGAGACCCAGTACTTC. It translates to CASRAITWETQYF.

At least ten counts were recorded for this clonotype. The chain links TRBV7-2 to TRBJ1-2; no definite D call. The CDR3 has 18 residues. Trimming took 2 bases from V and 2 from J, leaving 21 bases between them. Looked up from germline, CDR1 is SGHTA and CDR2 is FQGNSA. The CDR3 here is CASSLTSTVGPGNYGYTF. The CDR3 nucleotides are TGTGCCAGCAGCTTAACGTCGACGGTAGGACCCGGCAACTATGGCTACACCTTC. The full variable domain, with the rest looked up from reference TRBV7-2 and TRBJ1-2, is GAGVSQSPSNKVTEKGKDVELRCDPISGHTALYWYRQSLGQGLEFLIYFQGNSAPDKSGLPSDRFSAERTGGSVSTLTIQRTQQEDSAVYLCASSLTSTVGPGNYGYTFGSGTRLTVV.